The 16 T cell receptor beta chains below were found in one sample sequenced in a study of cytomegalovirus exposure and HLA in healthy donors. The PCR used 60 Vbeta and 13 Jbeta primers. Assay used: immunoSEQ multiplex PCR; TCRdb lists only in-frame clones, some missing. This sample has about 160,000 clones, with approximately 76% found just once. The sample was PBMCs. Source of these receptors: a man in his 60s in good health and CMV-seronegative.

The CDR3 DNA reads TGTGCCAGCAGTTTAGCGGGACGATCCTACGAGCAGTACTTC. Its translation: CASSLAGRSYEQYF. The chain employs TRBV28 and TRBJ2-7, with D possibly TRBD2 on 6 matching bases. Trimming removed 2 bases from V and 1 base from J, with 9 bases in between. The CDR3 loop spans 14 amino acids. Germline V CDR1 and CDR2: MDHEN, SYDVKM.

This clone was picked up a small number of times. The V call is TRBV11-2, the J call TRBJ2-2, with 9 bases that match TRBD2. There are 16 residues in the CDR3. The germline V gene has CDR1 SGHAT and CDR2 FQNNGV. V shed 5 bases and J 6 bases; nucleotides not matched to a gene: 10. The CDR3 sequence is CASSPSRAGGAGELFF. CDR3 sequence (DNA): TGTGCCAGCAGCCCATCCCGTGCGGGGGGGGCCGGGGAGCTGTTTTTT.

This chain joins TRBV2 and TRBJ2-7; tentative D call: TRBD1 (6 bases). Trimming stripped 2 bases from V and 6 bases from J, with 14 bases between. The CDR3 runs to 14 residues. Germline assignment: CDR1 SNHLY and CDR2 FYNNEI. Here the CDR3 DNA reads TGTGCCAGCAGTGAAACCCAGGGGCAGGCCGAGCAGTACTTC. It yields the protein CASSETQGQAEQYF.

The CDR3 DNA is TGTGCCAGCAGCTTAACAGGACTACCGCACGAGCAGTACTTC. Protein sequence: CASSLTGLPHEQYF. The chain is built from TRBV7-3 and TRBJ2-7; D perhaps matches TRBD2 (6 bases). This CDR3 is 14 amino acids long. V was trimmed by 0 bases and J by 5 bases, leaving 11 bases between them. Germline V gene data show CDR1 as SGHTA and CDR2 as FQGTGA.

The chain combines TRBV7-2 with TRBJ2-3, with a tentative D call TRBD2 (5 bases). In germline, CDR1 is SGHTA, CDR2 FQGNSA. The V end lost 7 bases, the J end lost 4 bases, and 12 bases lay between the germline ends. The CDR3 runs 13 residues. The CDR3 is CASTIRAADTQYF. CDR3 bases: TGTGCCAGCACCATCCGAGCGGCAGATACGCAGTATTTT. The variable domain in full, with the rest retrieved from reference TRBV7-2 and TRBJ2-3, is GAGVSQSPSNKVTEKGKDVELRCDPISGHTALYWYRQSLGQGLEFLIYFQGNSAPDKSGLPSDRFSAERTGGSVSTLTIQRTQQEDSAVYLCASTIRAADTQYFGPGTRLTVL.

The V call is TRBV11-3, the J call TRBJ2-2; D is possibly TRBD2 (5 bases). Per the germline V gene, CDR1 is SGHNT and CDR2 is YENEEA. This CDR3 is 17 amino acids long. Trimming cost V 1 base and J 4 bases, with 16 bases left between them. CDR3 sequence (DNA): TGTGCCAGCAGCTTAGGTTTCGGGGTGGAAGGCACCGGGGAGCTGTTTTTT. Amino acids: CASSLGFGVEGTGELFF.

This chain uses TRBV5-1 with TRBJ2-2, with TRBD2 identical over 13 bases. J lost 5 bases, V lost 4 bases, and 8 bases had no gene match. The CDR3 has 17 amino acids. CDR1 is SGHRS, CDR2 YFSETQ, per germline. CDR3 in amino acids: CASSATSGGFRTGELFF. Written as DNA, the CDR3 is TGCGCCAGCAGCGCGACTAGCGGGGGGTTTCGGACCGGGGAGCTGTTTTTT.

The rearrangement links TRBV7-2 to TRBJ2-7; 11 bases match TRBD1. This CDR3 is built from 13 residues. From germline, CDR1 is SGHTA and CDR2 FQGNSA. Trimming removed 8 bases from V and 6 bases from J; junction bases left unmatched: 6. As DNA, the CDR3 is TGTGCCAGCGGCCGGGACAGGGGGAGCGAGCAGTACTTC. This gives the protein CASGRDRGSEQYF.

The J gene is TRBJ2-7, the V gene TRBV7-9, with TRBD1 matching over 7 bases. The CDR3 is made up of 15 amino acids. Per the germline V gene, CDR1 is SEHNR and CDR2 is FQNEAQ (reference sequence). Unmatched junction bases numbered 11, after V lost 5 bases and J lost 4 bases. The CDR3 reads CASSPLRGGAYEQYF. CDR3 in DNA: TGTGCCAGCAGCCCCCTCCGAGGGGGCGCTTACGAGCAGTACTTC.

The CDR3 coding sequence is TGTGCCAGCTCACCATTTAACAGGGATATGGCTAACTATGGCTACACCTTC. Amino acid sequence: CASSPFNRDMANYGYTF. V and J are TRBV18 and TRBJ1-2; maybe TRBD1 (6 bases). This CDR3 contains 17 residues. Germline V gives CDR1 KGHSH, CDR2 LQKENI. Trimming removed 2 bases at V and 0 bases at J, with 16 bases between.

This rearrangement joins TRBV7-9 to TRBJ2-3; TRBD2 matches at 7 bases. CDR3 length equals 14 residues. The ends lost 5 bases at V and 2 bases at J; junction bases unmatched: 4. Germline V gene sequence: CDR1 SEHNR, CDR2 FQNEAQ (reference sequence). CDR3 protein: CASSLSGVTDTQYF. The DNA for the CDR3 is TGTGCCAGCAGCCTCAGCGGGGTCACAGATACGCAGTATTTT.

This chain uses TRBV11-2 with TRBJ2-1; D is ambiguous. The CDR3 contains 13 residues. V was clipped by 4 bases and J by 2 bases, with 6 bases between them. The germline V gene has CDR1 SGHAT and CDR2 FQNNGV. In DNA, the CDR3 is TGTGCCAGCAGCTCAACGGCCTACAATGAGCAGTTCTTC. This gives the protein CASSSTAYNEQFF.

V gene TRBV6-1 combines with J gene TRBJ2-3; a possible D gene is TRBD2 (5 bases). The V end was cut by 2 bases, the J end by 5 bases, with 14 bases between. The CDR3 consists of 15 residues. Germline V gene lookup returns CDR1 MNHNS and CDR2 SASEGT. Here the CDR3 reads CASSELLPGKDTQYF. The CDR3 coding sequence is TGTGCCAGCAGTGAATTACTACCCGGGAAAGATACGCAGTATTTT.

The chain uses TRBV7-2 and TRBJ2-3; D perhaps matches TRBD2 (5 bases). CDR3 length equals 14 residues. Trimming cost V 5 bases and J 0 bases, with 9 bases left between them. Per the germline V gene, CDR1 is SGHTA and CDR2 is FQGNSA. The CDR3 spells CASSLTGSTDTQYF. For the CDR3, the DNA is TGTGCCAGCAGCCTGACGGGGAGCACAGATACGCAGTATTTT.

The chain employs TRBV28 and TRBJ2-1; no reliable D call. The germline gives CDR1 MDHEN, CDR2 SYDVKM. The CDR3 is made up of 14 amino acids. V lost 5 bases to trimming and J lost 7 bases, with 15 bases between them. The CDR3 spells CASSTTVPRNEQFF. CDR3 bases: TGTGCCAGCAGTACAACAGTACCAAGAAATGAGCAGTTCTTC. The full variable domain, rest sourced from reference TRBV28 and TRBJ2-1, is DVKVTQSSRYLVKRTGEKVFLECVQDMDHENMFWYRQDPGLGLRLIYFSYDVKMKEKGDIPEGYSVSREKKERFSLILESASTNQTSMYLCASSTTVPRNEQFFGPGTRLTVL.

This sequence joins TRBV28 and TRBJ2-1, with 12 bases that match TRBD2. The CDR3 has 13 residues. V lost 4 bases to trimming and J lost 14 bases; unmatched junction nucleotides: 6. Germline CDR1 is MDHEN and CDR2 is SYDVKM. In nucleotides, the CDR3 is TGTGCCAGCAGTTCCAGACTAGCGGGAGCTGAGTTCTTC. It codes for CASSSRLAGAEFF.